The 27 T cell receptor beta chains in this list originate from one sample, sequenced in a study of T-cell memory formation after mild COVID-19. Each CDR3 protein gets one entry after TCRdb re-called the 5' RACE reads with MiXCR. Of roughly 140,000 distinct CDR3 sequences listed, 14% are singletons. Material for sequencing was PBMCs or a T cell subset sorted from them (not recorded which). Receptors were obtained from an adult woman who had mild COVID-19 (a few samples of this study predate the infection). Cell type and time point are not known.

This rearrangement joins TRBV29-1 to TRBJ1-2; D gene ambiguous. Germline CDR1 reads SQVTM; CDR2 reads ANQGSEA. V lost 2 bases to trimming and J lost 3 bases, with 10 bases between them. The CDR3 runs to 13 residues. Here the CDR3 reads CSVENGPYYGYTF. CDR3 sequence (DNA): TGCAGCGTTGAAAACGGACCCTACTATGGCTACACCTTC. The full variable domain, rest sourced from reference TRBV29-1 and TRBJ1-2, is SAVISQKPSRDICQRGTSLTIQCQVDSQVTMMFWYRQQPGQSLTLIATANQGSEATYESGFVIDKFPISRPNLTFSTLTVSNMSPEDSSIYLCSVENGPYYGYTFGSGTRLTVV.

The rearrangement joins TRBV25-1 to TRBJ1-6; a weak D match, TRBD1 (5 bases). The CDR3 loop spans 13 amino acids. V gave up 8 bases and J gave up 2 bases, with 7 bases separating them. Germline-derived CDR1 and CDR2 are MGHDK and SYGVNS. CDR3 region: CASGDPYNSPLHF. Here the CDR3 DNA reads TGTGCCAGCGGGGACCCCTATAATTCACCCCTCCACTTT. The whole variable domain, remainder taken from reference TRBV25-1 and TRBJ1-6, is EADIYQTPRYLVIGTGKKITLECSQTMGHDKMYWYQQDPGMELHLIHYSYGVNSTEKGDLSSESTVSRIRTEHFPLTLESARPSHTSQYLCASGDPYNSPLHFGNGTRLTVT.

The sample holds a few counts of this clonotype. The V and J genes are TRBV12-3 or TRBV12-4 and TRBJ2-2; TRBD2 might be the D (6 bases). The CDR3 has 17 amino acids. V was clipped by 5 bases and J by 5 bases, with 21 bases between them. CDR3 coding DNA: TGTGCCAGCAGTCCGCCGTTGGGGACTCAACAAACCGGGGAGCTGTTTTTT. Amino acid sequence: CASSPPLGTQQTGELFF.

This clonotype was observed a few times. The rearrangement links TRBV29-1 to TRBJ2-1; 14 bases align to TRBD2. The CDR3 totals 17 residues. Trimming removed 3 bases from V and 0 bases from J; junction bases left unmatched: 4. Germline CDR1 and CDR2: SQVTM and ANQGSEA. The DNA for the CDR3 is TGCAGCGTTGACGGACTAGCGGGAGGAAGCTCCTACAATGAGCAGTTCTTC. Translating it yields CSVDGLAGGSSYNEQFF.

The rearrangement uses TRBV9 and TRBJ1-2; 10 bases fit TRBD1. The CDR3 covers 16 residues. The germline V gene encodes CDR1 SGDLS and CDR2 YYNGEE. Trimming at V came to 4 bases and at J to 4 bases, leaving 10 bases not matched to a gene. The CDR3 DNA is TGTGCCAGCAGCATTCCCGGGACAGGGGCGAGCTATGGCTACACCTTC. It yields the protein CASSIPGTGASYGYTF.

This clonotype came up a few times. The rearrangement uses TRBV7-6 and TRBJ2-3, with D hard to call. V dropped 5 bases and J dropped 3 bases, with 12 bases sitting between them. Looked up from germline, CDR1 is SGHVS and CDR2 is FNYEAQ. There are 14 residues in the CDR3. The DNA of the CDR3 is TGTGCCAGCAGCCAAGCCATGAGGACAGATACGCAGTATTTT. This encodes CASSQAMRTDTQYF. Full variable domain (outside the CDR3, taken from reference TRBV7-6 and TRBJ2-3): GAGVSQSPRYKVTKRGQDVALRCDPISGHVSLYWYRQALGQGPEFLTYFNYEAQQDKSGLPNDRFSAERPEGSISTLTIQRTEQRDSAMYRCASSQAMRTDTQYFGPGTRLTVL.

This clonotype was seen repeatedly, ten times or more. CDR3 bases: TGTGCCACCAGCAGCGGGACTAGGACGCACAATGAGCAGTTCTTC. Encoded protein: CATSSGTRTHNEQFF. V and J are TRBV15 and TRBJ2-1, with TRBD2 matching over 8 bases. Germline V lookup: CDR1 LNHNV, CDR2 YYDKDF (reference sequence). The CDR3 runs 15 residues. Trimming at V came to 3 bases and at J to 5 bases, leaving 6 bases not matched to a gene.

This chain joins TRBV9 and TRBJ2-7; either TRBD1 or TRBD2 may supply D (5 bases each). The CDR3 totals 14 residues. The V gene's germline CDR1 is SGDLS and CDR2 YYNGEE. V shed 0 bases and J shed 4 bases, with 11 bases lying between them. For the CDR3, the DNA is TGTGCCAGCAGCGTAGCTTGGGGGAAGTACGAGCAGTACTTC. Amino acid sequence: CASSVAWGKYEQYF.

A few counts support this clonotype. The chain combines TRBV15 with TRBJ1-3; 9 bases agree with TRBD1. V lost 5 bases to trimming and J lost 2 bases; unmatched junction nucleotides: 10. Germline V gives CDR1 LNHNV, CDR2 YYDKDF (reference sequence). The CDR3 runs to 17 residues. In DNA form, the CDR3 reads TGTGCCACCAGCTCACCTCATACAGGGGGCACTGGAAACACCATATATTTT. Residues: CATSSPHTGGTGNTIYF.

There are many counts of this clonotype. CDR3 nucleotide sequence: TGTGCCAGCAGCTTCGTCTCCCCCGGGGAGCTGTTTTTT. Its translation: CASSFVSPGELFF. The genes are TRBV7-9 and TRBJ2-2; no reliable D call. The CDR3 runs to 13 residues. Germline lookup yields CDR1 SEHNR and CDR2 FQNEAQ (reference sequence). V shed 3 bases and J shed 6 bases, with 8 bases lying between them.

There are a few counts of this clonotype. V usage is TRBV19 and J usage is TRBJ2-3, with a possible D match to TRBD1 (5 bases). This CDR3 contains 14 residues. CDR1 LNHDA and CDR2 SQIVND come from the germline V gene (reference sequence). Trimming cost V 3 bases and J 1 base, with 8 bases left between them. The CDR3 nucleotides are TGTGCCAGTAGTATCGGACAAGGCACAGATACGCAGTATTTT. Translation: CASSIGQGTDTQYF.

This clonotype was counted only a few times. The chain is built from TRBV12-3 or TRBV12-4 and TRBJ2-2; no clear D gene. Trimming stripped 6 bases from V and 7 bases from J, with 9 bases between. This CDR3 spans 12 amino acids. For the CDR3, the DNA is TGTGCCAGCAGACTGGGGATCGGGGAGCTGTTTTTT. Translated, it gives CASRLGIGELFF.

The chain is built from TRBV10-3 and TRBJ2-1; TRBD1 matches 7 bases. Germline lookup yields CDR1 ENHRY and CDR2 SYGVKD. V lost 2 bases and J lost 2; bases outside the gene matches: 3. The CDR3 runs to 15 residues. CDR3 in amino acids: CAISEETGPYNEQFF. For the CDR3, the DNA is TGTGCCATCAGTGAGGAGACAGGGCCCTACAATGAGCAGTTCTTC.

This clonotype came up many times. The rearrangement links TRBV6-5 to TRBJ2-3; D gene ambiguous. Deletions cut 0 bases from V and 3 bases from J, with 7 bases between. Germline CDR1 MNHEY, CDR2 SVGAGI. This CDR3 comprises 14 residues. The CDR3 loop reads CASSYSPGTDTQYF. CDR3 DNA sequence: TGTGCCAGCAGTTACTCGCCGGGTACAGATACGCAGTATTTT.

This clonotype was seen a handful of times. This chain uses TRBV7-2 with TRBJ2-7; no clear D gene. The germline gives CDR1 SGHTA, CDR2 FQGNSA. The CDR3 consists of 11 residues. V lost 5 bases and J 2 bases, leaving 4 bases between the germline ends. This CDR3 is CASSTAYEQYF. The DNA of the CDR3 is TGTGCCAGCAGCACCGCCTACGAGCAGTACTTC.

V and J are TRBV20-1 and TRBJ1-1, with TRBD1 as a possible D gene (5 bases). There are 14 residues in the CDR3. V lost 1 base and J lost 5, with 14 bases in between. CDR1 DFQATT and CDR2 SNEGSKA come from the germline V gene (reference sequence). CDR3 coding DNA: TGCAGTGCTAGAGTAGGGCAGGGTTGGACTGAAGCTTTCTTT. Protein sequence: CSARVGQGWTEAFF.

The chain recombines TRBV20-1 with TRBJ1-1; D is unclear. The CDR3 contains 10 residues. V was trimmed by 6 bases and J by 11 bases, leaving 13 bases between them. Germline V lookup: CDR1 DFQATT, CDR2 SNEGSKA (reference sequence). CDR3 loop: CSAAGLGAFF. The CDR3, as DNA: TGCAGTGCGGCTGGGTTGGGGGCTTTCTTT.

There are a few counts of this clonotype. The chain recombines TRBV6-2 or TRBV6-3 with TRBJ2-7; the D is unclear. Germline CDR1 and CDR2: MNHEY and SVGEGT. CDR3 length: 13 residues. The V end was cut by 2 bases, the J end by 3 bases, with 8 bases between. CDR3 sequence (DNA): TGTGCCAGCAGTTACGGGCACAACTACGAGCAGTACTTC. Encoded protein: CASSYGHNYEQYF.

This sequence joins TRBV6-5 and TRBJ2-7, with D uncertain. Trimming removed 2 bases at V and 0 bases at J, with 8 bases between. CDR1 is MNHEY and CDR2 is SVGAGI in the germline V gene. This CDR3 has 14 amino acids. CDR3 DNA sequence: TGTGCCAGCAGTTACGCTTACTCCTCCTACGAGCAGTACTTC. Translated, it gives CASSYAYSSYEQYF.

There are a few counts of this clonotype. The gene calls are TRBV12-3 or TRBV12-4 and TRBJ2-7; 14 bases are shared with TRBD2. V was clipped by 4 bases and J by 2 bases; unmatched bases: 7. The CDR3 consists of 17 residues. The CDR3 DNA follows: TGTGCCAGCAGTTCCGGACTAGCGGGAGGCTTCACCTACGAGCAGTACTTC. Protein: CASSSGLAGGFTYEQYF.

The genes are TRBV19 and TRBJ1-1, with D uncertain. V lost 5 bases and J 7 bases, leaving 23 bases between the germline ends. CDR1 is LNHDA, CDR2 SQIVND, per germline (reference sequence). This CDR3 region has 16 residues. The chain's CDR3 is CASSRGDHRAFDEAFF. For the CDR3, the DNA is TGTGCCAGTAGTCGAGGAGATCACCGGGCCTTCGATGAAGCTTTCTTT.

This clonotype was found a few times. The V gene is TRBV5-6, the J gene TRBJ2-5; D is perhaps TRBD2 (5 bases). Per germline, CDR1 SGHDT and CDR2 YYEEEE. CDR3 length: 18 residues. The germline V and J ends were trimmed by 4 bases and 1 base, with 23 bases remaining between them. The CDR3 DNA is TGTGCCAGCAGCCTGTCTCCCACTGGACTCGGTTTCCAAGAGACCCAGTACTTC. It yields the protein CASSLSPTGLGFQETQYF.

The chain carries TRBV4-1 and TRBJ2-2; D not resolved. Per the germline V gene, CDR1 is MGHRA and CDR2 is YSYEKL. V lost 3 bases to trimming and J lost 6 bases, with 5 bases between them. This CDR3 region has 12 residues. The CDR3 loop reads CASSQLPGELFF. As DNA, the CDR3 is TGCGCCAGCAGCCAGCTACCCGGGGAGCTGTTTTTT.

This clonotype was picked up a small number of times. This rearrangement joins TRBV20-1 to TRBJ2-5; 8 bases are shared with TRBD2. V shed 4 bases and J 2 bases; nucleotides not matched to a gene: 6. CDR3 length equals 14 residues. CDR1 and CDR2 from the germline V gene are DFQATT and SNEGSKA (reference sequence). DNA for the CDR3: TGCAGTGCTAATCGACTAGCGCAGCAAGAGACCCAGTACTTC. Amino acids: CSANRLAQQETQYF.

In this sample, this clonotype turned up a few times. The V gene is TRBV3-1, the J gene TRBJ2-5; 12 bases align to TRBD2. J lost 2 bases, V lost 4 bases, and 5 bases had no gene match. Germline loops: CDR1 LGHDT, CDR2 YNNKEL (reference sequence). The CDR3 covers 16 residues. Written as DNA, the CDR3 is TGTGCCAGCAGCCCTCTAGGACTAGCGGGGCAAGAGACCCAGTACTTC. Translation gives CASSPLGLAGQETQYF.

The chain couples TRBV12-5 to TRBJ2-7; the D gene is possibly TRBD2 (6 bases). CDR3 length equals 16 residues. Trimming took 2 bases from V and 6 from J, leaving 20 bases between them. The germline V gene encodes CDR1 LGHNT and CDR2 FRNRAP. CDR3 bases: TGTGCTAGTGGTTTGAGAGTGATGCGGGACCCCTCCGAGCAGTACTTC. Translating it yields CASGLRVMRDPSEQYF.

The V gene is TRBV15, the J gene TRBJ1-2, with D unresolved. Trimming cost V 3 bases and J 0 bases, with 5 bases left between them. Per germline, CDR1 LNHNV and CDR2 YYDKDF (reference sequence). The CDR3 extends over 13 amino acids. The CDR3 sequence is CATSSRANYGYTF. The CDR3 DNA sequence: TGTGCCACCAGCAGCCGCGCTAACTATGGCTACACCTTC.